Each of the 17 T cell receptor beta chains below was sequenced from the same sample in a study of T cell responses to AZD1222 COVID-19 vaccine (dated by TCRdb to about 2021). Read against the paper, the sample's time point label means: baseline before first vaccination. Library generation was performed with the immunoSEQ multiplex PCR assay. The immuneACCESS repertoire file appears here via TCRdb, limited to in-frame rearrangements. These files lack a portion of the clones; in checked studies, under half of the deficit traces to unresolved V genes, and the cause of the others is not known. The sample contains about 120,000 clones, approximately 85% of them found a single time. Approximately 8.8% of the sample belongs to the ten largest clones. The sequences come from peripheral blood, collected on day 0 of AZD1222 vaccination. Receptors originate from an adult in good health.

This CDR3 is CASSQEGRGSTDTQYF. The CDR3 DNA reads TGTGCCAGCAGCCAAGAGGGGCGGGGGAGCACAGATACGCAGTATTTT. This chain connects TRBV4-2 to TRBJ2-3, with 7 bases that match TRBD2. Trimming took 0 bases from V and 0 from J; bases not matched to a gene: 3. The CDR3 is 16 residues long. In germline, CDR1 is LGHNA, CDR2 YNFKEQ.

This rearrangement joins TRBV13 to TRBJ2-7, with D perhaps TRBD1 (5 bases). The CDR3 extends over 13 amino acids. V lost 5 bases, J lost 2 bases, and 10 bases lay in between. Germline loops: CDR1 PRHDT, CDR2 FYEKMQ (reference sequence). This CDR3 is CASSTQTAYEQYF. For the CDR3, the DNA is TGTGCCAGCAGCACGCAGACAGCCTACGAGCAGTACTTC.

V is TRBV27 and J is TRBJ1-5, with 10 positions matching TRBD1. Germline values: CDR1 MNHEY, CDR2 SMNVEV (reference sequence). V lost 5 bases and J lost 5; bases outside the gene matches: 6. CDR3 length: 15 residues. The CDR3 region is CASSHSDRGDQPQHF. The CDR3 nucleotides read TGTGCCAGCAGTCACTCGGACAGGGGGGATCAGCCCCAGCATTTT.

The chain recombines TRBV5-4 with TRBJ2-3; perhaps D is TRBD1 or TRBD2 (6 bases each). V was pared by 0 bases and J by 1 base, with 15 bases between. The CDR3 totals 17 residues. Germline assignment: CDR1 SGHNT and CDR2 YYREEE (reference sequence). The CDR3 DNA reads as TGTGCCAGCAGCTTGGAGTACGGGGGCAAGGGCACAGATACGCAGTATTTT. The encoded protein is CASSLEYGGKGTDTQYF.

J is TRBJ2-5 and V is TRBV7-8, with D possibly matching TRBD1 (5 bases). Germline CDR1 reads SGHVS; CDR2 reads FQNEAQ. Trimming took 5 bases from V and 2 from J, leaving 12 bases between them. The CDR3 extends over 14 amino acids. CDR3 in amino acids: CASSPSRTQETQYF. As DNA, the CDR3 is TGTGCCAGCAGCCCATCACGGACACAAGAGACCCAGTACTTC.

This chain joins TRBV28 and TRBJ1-2, with 7 bases fitting TRBD1. After removal of 5 bases from V and 2 bases from J, the junction contained 8 bases not matched to a gene. Germline V gives CDR1 MDHEN, CDR2 SYDVKM. CDR3 length: 15 residues. CDR3 protein: CASSGHQGENYGYTF. The CDR3 DNA reads as TGTGCCAGCAGTGGTCACCAGGGGGAGAACTATGGCTACACCTTC.

The V gene is TRBV19, the J gene TRBJ1-1; 7 positions match TRBD1. V trimming: 5 bases; J trimming: 1 base; junction bases outside the gene matches: 7. The CDR3 length is 15 residues. The germline V gene has CDR1 LNHDA and CDR2 SQIVND (reference sequence). CDR3 sequence (DNA): TGTGCCAGTAGTCGTGGGGACAGCCAGAACACTGAAGCTTTCTTT. Amino acid sequence: CASSRGDSQNTEAFF.

This chain joins TRBV24-1 and TRBJ1-2; TRBD1 agrees at 12 bases. The V gene end was trimmed by 6 bases and the J gene end by 8 bases; junction bases not matched to a gene: 9. The CDR3 sequence is 15 residues long. The V gene's germline CDR1 is KGHDR and CDR2 SFDVKD. In DNA, the CDR3 is TGTGCCACCAGTAATCCGGGACAGGGGGCGGGAGGCTACACCTTC. It is translated as CATSNPGQGAGGYTF.

V is TRBV6-5 and J is TRBJ2-7, with TRBD2 matching over 8 bases. The ends lost 4 bases at V and 3 bases at J; junction bases unmatched: 8. The CDR3 covers 15 residues. Germline values: CDR1 MNHEY, CDR2 SVGAGI. In DNA form, the CDR3 reads TGTGCCAGCAGTTCCGGCAGCGGGGGCTTCTACGAGCAGTACTTC. Translated: CASSSGSGGFYEQYF.

J is TRBJ2-3 and V is TRBV28; the match to TRBD1 covers 7 bases. Germline CDR1 MDHEN, CDR2 SYDVKM. J lost 4 bases, V lost 6 bases, and 4 bases had no gene match. The CDR3 spans 13 residues. The DNA for the CDR3 is TGTGCCAGCAGGGGCCAGGGGGCAGATACGCAGTATTTT. It is translated as CASRGQGADTQYF. The full variable domain, with the rest looked up from reference TRBV28 and TRBJ2-3, is DVKVTQSSRYLVKRTGEKVFLECVQDMDHENMFWYRQDPGLGLRLIYFSYDVKMKEKGDIPEGYSVSREKKERFSLILESASTNQTSMYLCASRGQGADTQYFGPGTRLTVL.

This chain joins TRBV6-5 and TRBJ1-2; a weak D match, TRBD1 (6 bases). Looked up from germline, CDR1 is MNHEY and CDR2 is SVGAGI. V lost 6 bases to trimming and J lost 5 bases, with 13 bases between them. The CDR3 has 13 amino acids. CDR3 in DNA: TGTGCCAGCAGCCCACAGGGAAGTTATGGCTACACCTTC. Protein sequence: CASSPQGSYGYTF.

The CDR3 protein is CAWSVQGAKPQHF. The CDR3 DNA sequence: TGTGCCTGGAGTGTACAGGGGGCTAAGCCCCAGCATTTT. The V call is TRBV30, the J call TRBJ1-5; 9 nucleotides agree with TRBD1. This CDR3 region has 13 residues. V trimming: 0 bases; J trimming: 8 bases; junction bases outside the gene matches: 2. The germline gives CDR1 GTSNPN, CDR2 SVGIG (reference sequence).

The chain recombines TRBV11-3 with TRBJ1-1; unclear D gene. The CDR3 consists of 13 residues. V was clipped by 1 base and J by 7 bases, with 10 bases between them. The germline CDR1 and CDR2 sequences are SGHNT and YENEEA. CDR3 sequence reads: CASSLGRRGEAFF. Written as DNA, the CDR3 is TGTGCCAGCAGCTTAGGTCGACGGGGTGAAGCTTTCTTT. Combining the CDR3 with reference TRBV11-3 and TRBJ1-1 gives the whole variable domain EAGVVQSPRYKIIEKKQPVAFWCNPISGHNTLYWYLQNLGQGPELLIRYENEEAVDDSQLPKDRFSAERLKGVDSTLKIQPAELGDSAVYLCASSLGRRGEAFFGQGTRLTVV.

This rearrangement joins TRBV27 to TRBJ1-4; the match to TRBD1 covers 7 bases. Trimming cost V 3 bases and J 2 bases; bases outside gene matches: 3. The CDR3 runs 15 residues. The germline V gene has CDR1 MNHEY and CDR2 SMNVEV (reference sequence). The CDR3 protein is CASSLTGNTNEKLFF. CDR3 DNA sequence: TGTGCCAGCAGTTTGACAGGGAATACTAATGAAAAACTGTTTTTT. The whole variable domain, filled in from reference TRBV27 and TRBJ1-4, reads EAQVTQNPRYLITVTGKKLTVTCSQNMNHEYMSWYRQDPGLGLRQIYYSMNVEVTDKGDVPEGYKVSRKEKRNFPLILESPSPNQTSLYFCASSLTGNTNEKLFFGSGTQLSVL.

The rearrangement joins TRBV20-1 to TRBJ2-3; D remains unclear. CDR3 length equals 11 residues. The germline V gene encodes CDR1 DFQATT and CDR2 SNEGSKA (reference sequence). With 3 bases removed from V and 4 bases from J, the gap between germline ends came to 5 bases. The CDR3: CSASLADTQYF. The DNA for the CDR3 is TGCAGTGCTAGCTTGGCAGATACGCAGTATTTT.

The rearrangement uses TRBV27 and TRBJ1-2; D perhaps matches TRBD1 (5 bases). V shed 7 bases and J shed 1 base, with 16 bases lying between them. The CDR3 is 15 residues long. The V gene's germline CDR1 is MNHEY and CDR2 SMNVEV (reference sequence). As DNA, the CDR3 is TGTGCCAGCAAAAACGGAAGGGGAGGTAACTATGGCTACACCTTC. Encoded protein: CASKNGRGGNYGYTF.

Points on this clone: This sample also contains other DNA sequences that code for the same CDR3. The chain combines TRBV6-5 with TRBJ2-5; D unresolved. The CDR3 covers 11 residues. Germline-derived CDR1 and CDR2 are MNHEY and SVGAGI. The ends were cut back, 5 bases at V and 2 bases at J, with 3 bases in the middle. The CDR3 loop reads CASSTQETQYF. The CDR3 DNA reads TGTGCCAGCAGTACTCAAGAGACCCAGTACTTC.